This entry features one T cell receptor beta chain sequence. The sample belongs to a study of STAT5B mutations in CD4+ large granular lymphocyte leukemia. Germline trimming cut 6 bases from V and 6 bases from J; bases unmatched to any gene: 4. CDR1 and CDR2 (germline): MNHEY, SVGAGI. The CDR3 spans 14 residues. The data were produced by immunoSEQ multiplex PCR, yet TCRdb's version contains in-frame clones alone and is incomplete. The sample holds roughly 30,000 clones, just under 85% seen once. This TCR was sampled from a human donor in good health. V is TRBV6-5 and J is TRBJ2-7; 14 bases are a match to TRBD2. The sequenced sample consisted of CD4+ T cells from blood buffy coats. CDR3: CASSRTSGRPEQYF. Written as DNA, the CDR3 is TGTGCCAGCAGCAGGACTAGCGGGAGGCCCGAGCAGTACTTC.